The rows below give T cell receptor beta chains drawn from one sample of a study of blood T cell repertoires in COVID-19. Sequencing was performed with immunoSEQ multiplex PCR; in TCRdb, only in-frame clones are kept and a portion is missing. Of around 270,000 clones in the sample, approximately 86% are singletons; the top ten hold around 1.8%. Sequenced material: peripheral blood. The receptors stem from a man aged 25 to 40 with active or convalescent COVID-19. Both conserved end residues are part of each CDR3. Each record gives: V gene, J gene, CDR3 length, CDR3 protein.

TRBV10-1,TRBJ2-2,14,CASSERRDTGELFF
TRBV21-1,TRBJ2-4,21,CASSKPTVRGLAGGSENIQYF
TRBV27,TRBJ2-3,18,CASSGTSGIYTSTDTQYF
TRBV5-1,TRBJ1-1,17,CASSLGFGGQDNTEAFF
TRBV5-5,TRBJ2-1,15,CASSARDRGYNEQFF
TRBV4-3,TRBJ1-2,15,CASSQDRGTGYGYTF
TRBV5-4,TRBJ1-2,14,CASRKSGQLYGYTF
TRBV4-1,TRBJ2-1,15,CASRFGSTGRNEQFF
TRBV3-1/TRBV3-2,TRBJ2-5,17,CASSQMLSTSEPGTQYF
TRBV2,TRBJ1-5,14,CASSRERNNQPQHF
TRBV6-5,TRBJ2-1,15,CASTPPSGGYNEQFF
TRBV29-1,TRBJ2-2,15,CSVEDRGLRTGELFF
TRBV2,TRBJ1-1,15,CASSIQGWGNTEAFF
TRBV6-6,TRBJ1-5,15,CASSYGGGGNQPQHF
TRBV9,TRBJ2-1,18,CASSVGVAGHGSYNEQFF
TRBV6-5,TRBJ2-7,15,CASSYSTGVAEEQYF
TRBV5-8,TRBJ1-2,15,CASSRPGQGEYGYTF
TRBV4-1,TRBJ1-2,17,CASSHTGTGVVSYGYTF
TRBV11-2,TRBJ2-3,15,CASSSQGLHTDTQYF
TRBV15,TRBJ1-1,15,CATSRDLGGRTEAFF
TRBV5-6,TRBJ2-3,16,CASSFRQGRIPDTQYF
TRBV7-8,TRBJ2-2,14,CASLTSGAPGELFF
TRBV11-2,TRBJ2-5,16,CASSPLGWGRVETQYF
TRBV19,TRBJ2-1,24,CASSIGIRGRQGGAFLSSYNEQFF
TRBV27,TRBJ2-7,15,CASSITGTGSTEQYF
TRBV5-8,TRBJ1-1,14,CASSPGQGNTEAFF
TRBV6-5,TRBJ2-2,14,CASIPAGGTGELFF
TRBV19,TRBJ1-1,14,CASSQQGSGTEAFF
TRBV5-1,TRBJ1-2,13,CASSWTGDYGYTF
TRBV10-1,TRBJ2-2,16,CASSEFAGVNTGELFF
TRBV5-1,TRBJ1-4,14,CASSSGTPGEKLFF
TRBV7-9,TRBJ2-7,13,CASSPGGQDEQYF